A selection of T cell receptor beta chains follows, all from one sample in a study of blood T cell repertoires in COVID-19. The assay was immunoSEQ multiplex PCR, and TCRdb's table has in-frame clones only and misses some. The data contain 110,000 to 150,000 clones, 84% of them singletons. The sample consisted of peripheral blood. The receptors were sampled from a human donor in a cohort sampled during active COVID-19. The CDR3 runs from the conserved cysteine through the conserved F or W.

v_call,j_call,cdr3_aa
TRBV5-1,TRBJ2-7,CASSLAPSREQYF
TRBV7-2,TRBJ2-1,CASSLLAGEGHNEQFF
TRBV9,TRBJ2-1,CASSSSGTSYNEQFF
TRBV13,TRBJ2-6,CASSLSGSSGANVLTF
TRBV3-1/TRBV3-2,TRBJ2-5,CASSRNVGGEETQYF
TRBV27,TRBJ1-1,CASSGTGRRAEAFF
TRBV3-1/TRBV3-2,TRBJ2-2,CASSPHTRLDSTGELFF
TRBV11-1,TRBJ2-5,CASSLGNSPPETQYF
TRBV6-6,TRBJ2-3,CASSYEGDTQYF
TRBV11-1,TRBJ2-5,CASSLVIGGETQYF
TRBV11-3,TRBJ2-7,CASSLRGFYEQYF
TRBV19,TRBJ1-2,CASSIDRTGRWGYTF
TRBV28,TRBJ1-1,CASSSTSSGNTEAFF
TRBV7-3,TRBJ1-1,CASSSDRNTEAFF
TRBV2,TRBJ1-1,CASSVRFDEAFF
TRBV28,TRBJ1-5,CASSLGTGGFQPQHF
TRBV29-1,TRBJ2-6,CSVVQSGANVLTF
TRBV5-4,TRBJ2-2,CASSRRELPGELFF
TRBV5-4,TRBJ1-2,CASSSGRDSGTYSGYTF
TRBV11-1,TRBJ1-1,CASSPDRYTEAFF
TRBV7-2,TRBJ1-6,CASSFGGTDNSPLHF
TRBV28,TRBJ1-1,CASSPSDRVNTEAFF
TRBV19,TRBJ2-1,CASSPRGTVYNEQFF
TRBV10-3,TRBJ2-3,CAIRRTSGRAGYSTDTQYF
TRBV7-9,TRBJ2-5,CASSGRAGGQETQYF
TRBV4-3,TRBJ2-5,CASSQDRLRGPQETQYF
TRBV7-9,TRBJ2-6,CASSFTSGLWANVLTF
TRBV5-1,TRBJ2-3,CASSHRQGAGTDTQYF
TRBV3-1/TRBV3-2,TRBJ2-1,CASTNDRLAGSNEQFF
TRBV27,TRBJ1-2,CASGEWTDSSSYTF
TRBV2,TRBJ1-6,CASSTDSGGFYNSPLHF
TRBV24-1,TRBJ2-3,CATSDSMSTDTQYF
TRBV20-1,TRBJ2-2,CSASKASGNTGELFF
TRBV7-2,TRBJ1-2,CASSPSPGEIYGYTF
TRBV28,TRBJ2-3,CASSFDRATDTQYF
TRBV5-4,TRBJ2-3,CASSLDGNPTDTQYF
TRBV29-1,TRBJ2-3,CSVAGTVTDTQYF
TRBV11-2,TRBJ2-5,CASSLGYQGETQYF
TRBV2,TRBJ1-5,CASSELPGAHQPQHF
TRBV5-5,TRBJ2-1,CASSLEGASYGQFF
TRBV29-1,TRBJ1-2,CSAQEVTSGYTF
TRBV5-5,TRBJ2-5,CASTQSGGETQYF